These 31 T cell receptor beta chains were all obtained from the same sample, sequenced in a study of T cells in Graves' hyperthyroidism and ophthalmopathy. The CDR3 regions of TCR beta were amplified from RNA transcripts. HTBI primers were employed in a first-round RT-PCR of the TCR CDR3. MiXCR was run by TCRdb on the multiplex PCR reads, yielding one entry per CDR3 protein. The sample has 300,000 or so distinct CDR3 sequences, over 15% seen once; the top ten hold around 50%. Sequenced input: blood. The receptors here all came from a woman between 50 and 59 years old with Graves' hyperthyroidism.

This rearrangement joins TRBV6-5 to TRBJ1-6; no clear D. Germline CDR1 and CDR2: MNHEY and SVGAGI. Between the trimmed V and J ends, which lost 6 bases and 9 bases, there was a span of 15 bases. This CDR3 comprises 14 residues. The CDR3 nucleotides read TGTGCCAGCAGATTAGACTCTCGGAGTTCACCCCTCCACTTT. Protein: CASRLDSRSSPLHF.

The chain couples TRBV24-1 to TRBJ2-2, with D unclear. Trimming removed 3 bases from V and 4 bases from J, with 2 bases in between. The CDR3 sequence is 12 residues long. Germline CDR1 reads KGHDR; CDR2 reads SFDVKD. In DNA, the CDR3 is TGTGCCACCAGTGATAGCACCGGGGAGCTGTTTTTT. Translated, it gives CATSDSTGELFF.

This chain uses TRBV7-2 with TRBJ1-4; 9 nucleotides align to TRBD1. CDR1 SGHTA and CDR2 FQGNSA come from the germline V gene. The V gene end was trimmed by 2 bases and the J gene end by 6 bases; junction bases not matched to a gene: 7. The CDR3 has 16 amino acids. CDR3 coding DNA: TGTGCCAGCAGCTTATCCCGACAGGGGGGGGATGAAAAACTGTTTTTT. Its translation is CASSLSRQGGDEKLFF. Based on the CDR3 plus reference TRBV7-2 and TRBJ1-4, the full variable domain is GAGVSQSPSNKVTEKGKDVELRCDPISGHTALYWYRQSLGQGLEFLIYFQGNSAPDKSGLPSDRFSAERTGGSVSTLTIQRTQQEDSAVYLCASSLSRQGGDEKLFFGSGTQLSVL.

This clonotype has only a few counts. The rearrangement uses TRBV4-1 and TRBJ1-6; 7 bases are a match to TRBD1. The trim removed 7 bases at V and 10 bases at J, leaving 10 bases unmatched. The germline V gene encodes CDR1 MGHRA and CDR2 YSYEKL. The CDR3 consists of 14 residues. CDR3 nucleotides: TGCGCCAGCACCGCGGGACAGTCCGGATCACCCCTCCACTTT. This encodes CASTAGQSGSPLHF.

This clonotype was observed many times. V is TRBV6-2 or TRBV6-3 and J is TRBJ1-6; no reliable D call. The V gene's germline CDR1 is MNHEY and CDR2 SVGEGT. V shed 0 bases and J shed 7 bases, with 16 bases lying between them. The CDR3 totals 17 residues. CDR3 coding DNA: TGTGCCAGCAGTTACTCGGTTGGCCTCTTACCGAATTCACCCCTCCACTTT. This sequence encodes CASSYSVGLLPNSPLHF.

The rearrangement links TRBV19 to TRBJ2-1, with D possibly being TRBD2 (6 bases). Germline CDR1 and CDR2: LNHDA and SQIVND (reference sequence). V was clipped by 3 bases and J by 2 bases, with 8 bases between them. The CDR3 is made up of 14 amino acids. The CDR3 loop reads CASSIGGAYNEQFF. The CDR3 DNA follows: TGTGCCAGTAGTATTGGAGGGGCCTACAATGAGCAGTTCTTC.

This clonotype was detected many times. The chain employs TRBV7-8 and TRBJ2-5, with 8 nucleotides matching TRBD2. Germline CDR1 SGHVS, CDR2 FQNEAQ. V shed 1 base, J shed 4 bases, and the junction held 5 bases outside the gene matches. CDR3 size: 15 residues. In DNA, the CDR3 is TGTGCCAGCAGCTTAGGGACTAGCTCGGGAGAGACCCAGTACTTC. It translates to CASSLGTSSGETQYF. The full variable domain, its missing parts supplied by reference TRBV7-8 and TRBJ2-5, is GAGVSQSPRYKVAKRGQDVALRCDPISGHVSLFWYQQALGQGPEFLTYFQNEAQLDKSGLPSDRFFAERPEGSVSTLKIQRTQQEDSAVYLCASSLGTSSGETQYFGPGTRLLVL.

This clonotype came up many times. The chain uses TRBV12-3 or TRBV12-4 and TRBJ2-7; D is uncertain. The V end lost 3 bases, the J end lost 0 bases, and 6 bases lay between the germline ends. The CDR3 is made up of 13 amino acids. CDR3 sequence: CASSFRSSYEQYF. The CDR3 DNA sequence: TGTGCCAGCAGTTTCAGGTCCTCCTACGAGCAGTACTTC.

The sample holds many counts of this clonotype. CDR3 residues: CASSLQGAATEAFF. CDR3 bases: TGTGCCAGCAGCTTGCAGGGGGCGGCCACTGAAGCTTTCTTT. V gene TRBV28 combines with J gene TRBJ1-1; 8 bases fit TRBD1. CDR1 and CDR2 from the germline V gene are MDHEN and SYDVKM. Trimming at V came to 6 bases and at J to 4 bases, leaving 7 bases not matched to a gene. This CDR3 comprises 14 residues.

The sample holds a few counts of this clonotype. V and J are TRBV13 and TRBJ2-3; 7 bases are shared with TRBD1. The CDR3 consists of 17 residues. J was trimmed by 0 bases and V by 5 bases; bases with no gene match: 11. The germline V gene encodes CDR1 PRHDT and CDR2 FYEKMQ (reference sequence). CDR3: CASSPDPRGISTDTQYF. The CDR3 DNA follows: TGTGCCAGCAGCCCGGACCCCAGGGGGATAAGCACAGATACGCAGTATTTT.

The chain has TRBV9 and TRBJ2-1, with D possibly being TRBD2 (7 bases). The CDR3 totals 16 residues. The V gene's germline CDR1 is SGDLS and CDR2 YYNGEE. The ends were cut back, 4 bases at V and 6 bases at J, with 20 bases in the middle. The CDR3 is CASSPRGGAVSNEQFF. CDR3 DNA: TGTGCCAGCAGCCCTAGGGGGGGGGCCGTATCCAATGAGCAGTTCTTC.

CDR3 DNA sequence: TGTGCCAGCACCCCGGACAGGAACTATGGCTACACCTTC. The encoded protein is CASTPDRNYGYTF. V usage is TRBV27 and J usage is TRBJ1-2; 7 bases are shared with TRBD1. Per the germline V gene, CDR1 is MNHEY and CDR2 is SMNVEV (reference sequence). The trim removed 7 bases at V and 2 bases at J, leaving 4 bases unmatched. This CDR3 contains 13 residues.

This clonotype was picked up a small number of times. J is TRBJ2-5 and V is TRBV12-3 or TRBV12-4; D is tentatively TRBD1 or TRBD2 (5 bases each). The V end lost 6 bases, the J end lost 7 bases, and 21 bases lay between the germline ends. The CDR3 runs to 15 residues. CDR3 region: CASSPRSGGWGTQYF. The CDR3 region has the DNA TGTGCCAGCAGCCCGAGGTCTGGGGGTTGGGGGACCCAGTACTTC.

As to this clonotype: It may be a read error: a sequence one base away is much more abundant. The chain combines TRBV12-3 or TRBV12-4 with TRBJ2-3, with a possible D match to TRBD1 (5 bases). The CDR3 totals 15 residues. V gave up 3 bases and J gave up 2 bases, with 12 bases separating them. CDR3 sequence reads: CASSFWGRDTDTQYF. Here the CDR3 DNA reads TGTGCCAGCAGTTTTTGGGGCCGAGACACAGATACGCAGTATTTT.

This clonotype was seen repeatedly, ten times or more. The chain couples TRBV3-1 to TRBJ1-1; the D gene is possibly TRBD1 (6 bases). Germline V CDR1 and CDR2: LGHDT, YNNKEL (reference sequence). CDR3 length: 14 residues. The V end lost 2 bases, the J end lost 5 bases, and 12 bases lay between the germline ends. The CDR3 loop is CASSQRGAGTEAFF. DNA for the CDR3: TGTGCCAGCAGCCAACGGGGGGCAGGGACTGAAGCTTTCTTT.

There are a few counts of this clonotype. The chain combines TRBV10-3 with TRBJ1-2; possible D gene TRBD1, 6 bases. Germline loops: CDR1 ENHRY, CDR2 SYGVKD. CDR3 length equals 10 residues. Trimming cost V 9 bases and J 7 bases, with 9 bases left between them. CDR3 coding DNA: TGTGCCATAGGGGGTAGTGGCTACACCTTC. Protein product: CAIGGSGYTF.

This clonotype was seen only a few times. The CDR3 region has the DNA TGTGCCAGCAGCTCCTACAGCGGGGGGCTCACAGATACGCAGTATTTT. It yields the protein CASSSYSGGLTDTQYF. The chain employs TRBV7-8 and TRBJ2-3, with 9 bases that match TRBD2. Unmatched junction bases numbered 7, after V lost 4 bases and J lost 2 bases. The CDR3 runs to 16 residues. Germline CDR1 reads SGHVS; CDR2 reads FQNEAQ.

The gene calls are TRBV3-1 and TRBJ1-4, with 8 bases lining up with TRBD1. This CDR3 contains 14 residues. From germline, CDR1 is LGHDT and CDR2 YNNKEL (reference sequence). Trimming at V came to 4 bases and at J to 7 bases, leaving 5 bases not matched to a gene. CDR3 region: CASSRRGQGEKLFF. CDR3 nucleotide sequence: TGTGCCAGCAGCCGTCGAGGACAGGGTGAAAAACTGTTTTTT.

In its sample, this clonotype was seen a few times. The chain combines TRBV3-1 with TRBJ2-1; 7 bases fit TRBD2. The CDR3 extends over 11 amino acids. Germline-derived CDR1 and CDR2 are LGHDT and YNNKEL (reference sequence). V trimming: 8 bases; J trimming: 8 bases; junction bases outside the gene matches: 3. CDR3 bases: TGTGCCAGCGGAACTAGCGATGAGCAGTTCTTC. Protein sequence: CASGTSDEQFF.

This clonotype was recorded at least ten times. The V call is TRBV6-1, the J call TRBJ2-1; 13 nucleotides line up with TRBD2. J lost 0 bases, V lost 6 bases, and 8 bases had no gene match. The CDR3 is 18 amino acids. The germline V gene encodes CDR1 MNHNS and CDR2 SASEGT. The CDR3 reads CASRAPGLAGVSYNEQFF. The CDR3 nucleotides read TGTGCCAGCAGGGCACCAGGACTAGCGGGGGTCTCCTACAATGAGCAGTTCTTC.

CDR3 bases: TGTGCCAGCAGTTACGGCGAGCGGTCACCCCTCCACTTT. Translation: CASSYGERSPLHF. The chain recombines TRBV6-6 with TRBJ1-6; D is undetermined. V lost 2 bases, J lost 10 bases, and 9 bases lay in between. This CDR3 comprises 13 residues. Germline CDR1 MNHNY, CDR2 SVGAGI (reference sequence).

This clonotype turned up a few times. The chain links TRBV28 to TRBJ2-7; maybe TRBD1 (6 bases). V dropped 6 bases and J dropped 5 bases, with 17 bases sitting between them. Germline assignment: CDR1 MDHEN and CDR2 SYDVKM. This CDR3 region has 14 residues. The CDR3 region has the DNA TGTGCCAGCAGACCTTCCGACAGGCTTGACGAGCAGTACTTC. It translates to CASRPSDRLDEQYF.

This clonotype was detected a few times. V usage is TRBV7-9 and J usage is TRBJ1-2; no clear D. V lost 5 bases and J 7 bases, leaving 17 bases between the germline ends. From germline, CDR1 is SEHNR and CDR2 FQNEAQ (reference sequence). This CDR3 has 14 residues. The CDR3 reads CASSPSTRSGGYTF. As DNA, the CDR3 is TGTGCCAGCAGCCCAAGCACAAGGTCCGGTGGCTACACCTTC.

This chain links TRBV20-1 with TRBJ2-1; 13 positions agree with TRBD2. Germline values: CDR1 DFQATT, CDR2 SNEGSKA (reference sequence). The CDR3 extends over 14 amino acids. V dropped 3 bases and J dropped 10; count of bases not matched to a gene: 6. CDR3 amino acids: CSASPPGLAGEQFF. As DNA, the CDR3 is TGCAGTGCTAGCCCCCCGGGACTAGCGGGAGAGCAGTTCTTC.

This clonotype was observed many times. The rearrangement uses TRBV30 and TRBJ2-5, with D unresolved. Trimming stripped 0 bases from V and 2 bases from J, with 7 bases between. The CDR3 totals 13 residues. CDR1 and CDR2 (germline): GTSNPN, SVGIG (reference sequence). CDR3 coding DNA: TGTGCCTGGAGTGTATGGCAACAAGAGACCCAGTACTTC. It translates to CAWSVWQQETQYF.

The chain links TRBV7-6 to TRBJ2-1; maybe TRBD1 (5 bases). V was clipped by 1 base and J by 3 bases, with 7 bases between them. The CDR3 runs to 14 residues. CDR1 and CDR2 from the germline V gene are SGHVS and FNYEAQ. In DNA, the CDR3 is TGTGCCAGCAGCTTAGGCAGGGACTACAATGAGCAGTTCTTC. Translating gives CASSLGRDYNEQFF.

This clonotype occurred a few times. CDR3 nucleotide sequence: TGTGCCAGCAGCCAAGGCGGCAGGTCGGGAAACACCATATATTTT. This gives the protein CASSQGGRSGNTIYF. This rearrangement joins TRBV3-1 to TRBJ1-3, with D uncertain. This CDR3 has 15 residues. V dropped 1 base and J dropped 4 bases, with 11 bases sitting between them. Looked up from germline, CDR1 is LGHDT and CDR2 is YNNKEL (reference sequence). The complete variable domain, with remaining parts taken from reference TRBV3-1 and TRBJ1-3, reads DTAVSQTPKYLVTQMGNDKSIKCEQNLGHDTMYWYKQDSKKFLKIMFSYNNKELIINETVPNRFSPKSPDKAHLNLHINSLELGDSAVYFCASSQGGRSGNTIYFGEGSWLTVV.

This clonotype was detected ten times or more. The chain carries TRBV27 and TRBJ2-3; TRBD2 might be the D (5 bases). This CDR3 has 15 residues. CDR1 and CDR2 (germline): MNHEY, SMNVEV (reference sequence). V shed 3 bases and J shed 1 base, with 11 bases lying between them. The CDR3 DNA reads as TGTGCCAGCAGTTTCGGAGCGGCAGGCACAGATACGCAGTATTTT. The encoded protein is CASSFGAAGTDTQYF.

The CDR3 sequence: CASSQDPAGSNTEAFF. The CDR3 nucleotides read TGTGCCAGCAGCCAAGATCCCGCAGGATCGAACACTGAAGCTTTCTTT. This sequence joins TRBV7-2 and TRBJ1-1; D gene unclear. This CDR3 is 16 amino acids long. V was shortened by 5 bases and J by 1 base, with 17 bases between the two germline ends. In germline, CDR1 is SGHTA, CDR2 FQGNSA.

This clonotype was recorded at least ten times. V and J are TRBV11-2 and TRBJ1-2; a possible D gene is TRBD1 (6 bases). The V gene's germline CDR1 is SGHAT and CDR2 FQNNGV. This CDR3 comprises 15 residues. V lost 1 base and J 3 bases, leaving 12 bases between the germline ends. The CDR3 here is CASSLAGAGHYGYTF. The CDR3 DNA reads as TGTGCCAGCAGCTTAGCGGGGGCCGGACACTATGGCTACACCTTC.

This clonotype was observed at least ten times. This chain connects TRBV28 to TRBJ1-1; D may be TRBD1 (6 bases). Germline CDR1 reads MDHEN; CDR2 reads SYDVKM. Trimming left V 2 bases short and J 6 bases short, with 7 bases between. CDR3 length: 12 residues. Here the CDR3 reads CASSLKGAEAFF. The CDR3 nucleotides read TGTGCCAGCAGTTTAAAGGGGGCTGAAGCTTTCTTT.